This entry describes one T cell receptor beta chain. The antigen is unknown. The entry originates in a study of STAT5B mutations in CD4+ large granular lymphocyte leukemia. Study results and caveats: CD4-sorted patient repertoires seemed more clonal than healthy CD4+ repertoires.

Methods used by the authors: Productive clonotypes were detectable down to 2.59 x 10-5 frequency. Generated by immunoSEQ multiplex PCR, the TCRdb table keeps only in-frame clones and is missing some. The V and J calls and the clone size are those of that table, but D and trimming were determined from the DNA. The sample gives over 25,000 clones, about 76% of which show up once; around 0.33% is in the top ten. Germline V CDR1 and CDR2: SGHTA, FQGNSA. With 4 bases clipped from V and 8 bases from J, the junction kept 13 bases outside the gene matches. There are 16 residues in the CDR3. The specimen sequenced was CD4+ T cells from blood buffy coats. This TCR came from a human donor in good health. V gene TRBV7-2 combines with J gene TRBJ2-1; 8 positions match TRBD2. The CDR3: CASSYLHSGSLYEQFF. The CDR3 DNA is TGTGCCAGCAGCTACCTGCACAGCGGGAGTTTGTATGAGCAGTTCTTC.